The T cell receptor (beta chain) under discussion was sequenced for a study of cytomegalovirus exposure and HLA in healthy donors (dated by TCRdb to the late 2010s). Notes on the research overall: In an earlier analysis of approximately 500 of the donors, 250 to 300 Gb of sequence data and 100 million or so unique TCR beta sequences from 180 million or so T cells were reported. Roughly 300 gigabases of sequencing data and around 90 million unique TCR sequences made up an early release that covered 640 HLA-typed donors. The genetic ancestry cluster associated with self-reported Caucasian donors included 81% of the approximately 410 genotyped donors. The study was designed to test whether signatures of past pathogen exposure could be identified by cataloging public T cell receptors. The study used immunosequencing to profile the T cell repertoires of 666 subjects and linked those repertoires to cytomegalovirus serostatus. Along with the approximately 650-subject first cohort, a separate validation cohort of some 130 different subjects was used. High-throughput TCR immunosequencing, statistical association of individual TCRs with disease status, and machine learning were combined to predict cytomegalovirus infection status. To study patterns of TCR occurrence, a later analysis re-analyzed previously published TCR beta repertoires from 700 or so donors and added high-resolution HLA genotyping. In the later analysis, no new phenotypic data were used to find candidate immune exposures; instead, reliance was placed on TCR beta sequences and their occurrence across donors. An earlier analysis of 500 to 750 of the donors applied high-throughput TCR beta sequencing to assess whether each TCR beta V gene segment acted as functional or pseudogenic. Donor age, sex, ethnicity and CMV serostatus were collected together with the repertoire data. Genome-wide SNP genotypes for about 65% of the roughly 670 donors were used in a later genetic analysis, which treated that subset as a discovery cohort. All discovery cohort repertoires had been generated using a single sequencing platform. HLA typing covered class I and class II loci at four-digit resolution. Typing coverage varied by locus: about 620-630 donors for A, B, C, DRB1 and DQB1; roughly 510 for DQA1; about 570 for DPA1; approximately 490 for DPB1. Roughly 5 DR-DQ haplotypes were handled as single units for association and clustering, since linkage in the cohort was strong. Across approximately 420 genotyped donors of the cohort, an average of 235,054 unique TCR beta nucleotide sequences per donor were sequenced, and around 20% of those sequences were non-productive.

The CDR3 runs 15 amino acids, cysteine and phenylalanine included. Only the CDR3 part of the read is kept: 45 bases, read in frame from the first base. The cohort consisted of some 670 healthy bone marrow donors. All cohort members were sampled while nominally healthy, although unrecorded immune exposures were likely present. The donor was CMV seronegative and was included in the group of several hundred seronegative cohort members. Every donor gave a peripheral blood sample, and the peripheral blood mononuclear cells from that sample were used for TCR beta sequencing. Genomic DNA was extracted from the blood cell samples with the Qiagen DNeasy Blood Extraction Kit. Libraries were prepared through the immunoSEQ multiplex PCR assay. For the multiplex PCR, a mixture combining 60 forward primers for TCR Vbeta segments and 13 reverse primers for TCR Jbeta segments was used. The CDR3 region of rearranged TCR beta genes was amplified from genomic DNA by a multiplex PCR assay. The amplified TCR beta libraries were sequenced on the Illumina HiSeq System as 87-base-pair reads. As for the original processing: Across the 600 to 700 repertoires, a later analysis counted roughly 84 million unique TCR beta chains, around 11 million of which were shared by at least two donors. Raw reads were error-corrected and collapsed into unique sequences by a nearest-neighbor algorithm in which closely related sequences were merged to remove PCR and sequencing errors. Alignment of CDR3 sequences to IMGT reference sequences was used to assign V, D and J gene segments. For a sequence to be retained, a match of at least six nucleotides was required to both a V gene segment and a J gene segment. Rearrangements were classified as productive when the CDR3 lacked stop codons and remained in frame with V and J, and all other rearrangements were classified as non-productive. CDR3 was defined according to IMGT convention as the region running from the second conserved V-encoded cysteine to the conserved J-encoded phenylalanine. Sequences without an unambiguous match to a single V gene segment were excluded from the earlier analysis of 450 to 650 of the donors. In an earlier analysis of some 590 of the donors, a V segment was called functional when productive rearrangements were above 56.7%, and segregating when the standard deviation between donors exceeded 5%. A statistical classification framework was built to diagnose cytomegalovirus status from the catalog of TCR beta chain sequences. A later analysis assigned V and J genes by comparing TCR nucleotide sequences with IMGT/GENE-DB human TR gene sequences. In a later analysis, CDR3 sequences and most-parsimonious VDJ recombination scenarios were assigned using the TCRdist pipeline. In a later analysis, every TCR beta chain was defined by the combination of its CDR3 amino acid sequence and its V-gene family, and reads without a unique V-gene family were dropped. A later analysis removed 550 to 700 highly shared, low-generation-probability nucleotide sequences to deal with suspected cross-contamination and a sequencing artifact. A later analysis calculated a clonal expansion index for each public chain from normalized within-repertoire ranks of inferred template counts. A later analysis computed generation probabilities with a VDJ recombination model fitted to out-of-frame rearrangements, and checked the results against IGoR. Hypergeometric tests were used in a later analysis to score TCR-TCR, TCR-HLA and TCR-CMV co-occurrence, with a repertoire-size bias correction applied to the TCR pairs. False discovery rates were estimated in a later analysis by permuting HLA or CMV assignments 20 times. In a later analysis, co-occurring TCRs were grouped using DBSCAN, with TCRdist sequence similarity added in when clustering inside HLA-allele-positive subsets. Repertoires with fewer than 30,000 or more than 120,000 public chains, plus five repertoires with anomalous nucleotide sharing, were excluded from co-occurrence clustering. The clones in this table, taken by TCRdb from immuneACCESS, are in-frame only. Not every clone is retained; where verified, under half of the shortfall comes from an unresolved V gene, and the cause of the rest is unknown. V, J and clone size are those of that table, while D and trimming were read from the DNA. A total of some 160,000 clones appear in this sample, roughly 80% of them only once. 2% to 2.5% of the sample lies in the top ten.

The full study reports these points: Compared with equally common non-associated chains, HLA-associated TCR beta chains in a later analysis were more clonally expanded and had lower generation probabilities. In this cohort, only TCR beta chains were sequenced, and detectable features were limited by the absence of alpha or paired-chain data. Immune exposure information for the cohort was limited to CMV serostatus. Over 15 rarely observed V segments, including chromosome 9 orphons, were excluded from the earlier analysis of some 590 of the donors because counts were too low. Linkage disequilibrium might explain the correlated functional status among segregating V segments, but an unknown experimental factor could not be excluded. In the study, approximately 150 TCR beta chains were listed as associated with cytomegalovirus. According to a later analysis, most CMV-associated TCR beta chains appeared to be HLA-restricted, and the HLA associations seemed to be driven largely by CMV exposure. When HLA alleles, especially DR and DQ, strongly co-occurred, TCR associations were difficult to assign to individual alleles. Most TCR sequences were observed very rarely across donors, whereas some public TCRs were present in many individuals. A later analysis reported that several top co-occurrence clusters appeared linked to parvovirus B19, influenza, CMV and Epstein-Barr virus. An earlier analysis of approximately 600 of the donors showed that most TCR beta V segments appeared in productive rearrangements either about 87% or about 30% of the time, which broadly matched IMGT annotations. A later analysis found that TCR association rates varied across HLA loci, with DRB1 alleles showing the most associated TCRs and HLA-C alleles the fewest. Cytomegalovirus status was reported to be diagnosed by the classifier with high specificity and sensitivity in both the original and validation cohorts. Three of the identified cytomegalovirus-associated TCR beta chains were confirmed in vitro to be specific for cytomegalovirus antigens. In a later genetic analysis, a missense DCLRE1C variant was associated with V-gene and J-gene trimming of TCR beta chains, and the association was replicated in an independent cohort. Compared with the roughly 670-donor mean, donors in an Asian-associated ancestry cluster had fewer N-insertions in productive TCRs, according to a later genetic analysis. A further reported finding was that TCR beta sequences accurately predicted the HLA-A and HLA-B alleles for most subjects in the first cohort. Because the 87-base-pair reads could not distinguish some IMGT-functional V segments, including TRBV6-2 and TRBV6-3, those segments were excluded. HLA typing was unavailable for some donors at each locus, so association tests used only the typed subset. Roughly uniform sequencing depth across donors was assumed in presence/absence analyses, although this assumption may not hold. A later analysis associated about 17,000 TCR beta sequences with specific HLA alleles at a false discovery rate of 0.05. A cluster of highly shared sequence variants was judged likely to be a technical artifact of the sequencing pipeline. The authors suggested that the approach could potentially be extended to other disease states and immunological phenotypes.

This clone was observed a few times. It has no known antigen specificity. Per-base qualities were not stored, and no clone one base away is much larger. This chain is built from TRBV21-1 and TRBJ1-5. TRBV21-1 is shown as a pseudogene. This receptor was obtained from a male donor in good health and CMV-seronegative. The sample comprised PBMCs. The CDR3 region has the sequence CASSKDRGVNQPQHF. The DNA sequence reads TGTGCCAGCAGCAAAGATAGAGGAGTCAATCAGCCCCAGCATTTT.